Listed here are 19 T cell receptor beta chains from one sample, sequenced in a study of human T cells and chemical hapten exposure. As for time point: patch test 2, 6 weeks after DPC sensitization. Regarding treatment: therapeutic diphenylcyclopropenone sensitization with weekly scalp DPC. TCRdb ran MiXCR on the RACE reads and lists one entry per CDR3 protein. The table has 120,000 to 150,000 distinct CDR3 sequences, approximately 10% seen once. The input for sequencing was whole blood, taken in connection with sensitization to the hapten diphenylcyclopropenone (DPC). The origin of the receptors is a woman aged 45 to 65 with alopecia areata. Some clones in this sample may be carry-over from other donors' samples.

This clonotype was recorded many times. The chain employs TRBV20-1 and TRBJ1-1; D gene ambiguous. Germline loops: CDR1 DFQATT, CDR2 SNEGSKA (reference sequence). V was shortened by 5 bases and J by 5 bases, with 12 bases between the two germline ends. This CDR3 has 12 amino acids. The CDR3 DNA sequence: TGCAGTGCTCCCCCGTGGGGAACTGAAGCTTTCTTT. Its protein is CSAPPWGTEAFF.

This clonotype was observed at least ten times. The gene calls are TRBV25-1 and TRBJ2-3, with a weak D call TRBD2 (7 bases). The CDR3 length is 14 residues. The V end was cut by 7 bases, the J end by 2 bases, with 13 bases between. CDR1 and CDR2 (germline): MGHDK, SYGVNS. CDR3 sequence (DNA): TGTGCCAGCATGGACGGGGGGCACACAGATACGCAGTATTTT. Encoded protein: CASMDGGHTDTQYF.

V and J are TRBV12-3 or TRBV12-4 and TRBJ1-1, with 8 bases matching TRBD1. The CDR3 sequence is 13 residues long. With 6 bases clipped from V and 5 bases from J, the junction kept 5 bases outside the gene matches. The CDR3 DNA is TGTGCCAGCAGGTTGACAGGGGTTACTGAAGCTTTCTTT. Amino acid sequence: CASRLTGVTEAFF.

This clonotype was counted a few times. V and J are TRBV4-2 and TRBJ2-7, with D perhaps matching TRBD1 (6 bases). V gave up 3 bases and J gave up 6 bases, with 15 bases separating them. Germline CDR1 LGHNA, CDR2 YNFKEQ. The length of the CDR3 is 14 residues. The CDR3 here is CASSQPGQVPEQYF. The CDR3 DNA reads TGTGCCAGCAGCCAGCCGGGACAAGTTCCCGAGCAGTACTTC.

The chain carries TRBV6-2 or TRBV6-3 and TRBJ2-2; D is ambiguous. Trimming took 4 bases from V and 8 from J, leaving 14 bases between them. This CDR3 has 14 amino acids. CDR1 and CDR2 from the germline V gene are MNHEY and SVGEGT. CDR3 DNA: TGTGCCAGCAGTTCTGCAACGCCGAGGGGGGAGCTGTTTTTT. Amino acids: CASSSATPRGELFF.

This clonotype has a handful of counts. V and J are TRBV20-1 and TRBJ2-7, with 9 bases fitting TRBD2. The CDR3 loop spans 16 amino acids. The junction had 11 bases not matched to a gene; V was cut back by 4 bases and J by 1 base. The germline V gene encodes CDR1 DFQATT and CDR2 SNEGSKA (reference sequence). CDR3 DNA sequence: TGCAGTGCTACCAGCATGGGCGGGAGGGATTCCTACGAGCAGTACTTC. This translates into CSATSMGGRDSYEQYF.

This clonotype was seen more than once but under ten times. This chain links TRBV20-1 with TRBJ1-2, with TRBD1 matching 8 bases. Germline lookup yields CDR1 DFQATT and CDR2 SNEGSKA (reference sequence). This CDR3 has 13 residues. The J segment lost 8 bases and the V segment lost 6 bases, leaving 11 bases of the junction unmatched. The CDR3 is CSALADRAEGYTF. CDR3 bases: TGCAGTGCACTCGCGGACAGGGCGGAGGGCTACACCTTC.

This clonotype was found many times. The CDR3 is CASTSGGPYNEQFF. In DNA, the CDR3 is TGTGCCAGCACTTCGGGGGGCCCCTACAATGAGCAGTTCTTC. The chain employs TRBV28 and TRBJ2-1; D is perhaps TRBD2 (7 bases). Trimming shortened V by 7 bases and J by 2 bases, and 12 bases separated the two germline ends. Germline V gene sequence: CDR1 MDHEN, CDR2 SYDVKM. The CDR3 totals 14 residues.

This chain uses TRBV14 with TRBJ2-5; D is perhaps TRBD1 (5 bases). The germline V and J ends were trimmed by 3 bases and 4 bases, with 18 bases remaining between them. Germline assignment: CDR1 SGHDN and CDR2 FVKESK. The CDR3 is 16 amino acids. The CDR3 DNA is TGTGCCAGCAGCCAGGCAGGGATTACTACATTAGAGACCCAGTACTTC. It encodes CASSQAGITTLETQYF.

In this sample, this clonotype turned up a few times. The rearrangement links TRBV20-1 to TRBJ2-7; 14 nucleotides line up with TRBD2. The CDR3 has 15 residues. Germline trimming cut 3 bases from V and 3 bases from J; bases unmatched to any gene: 4. Germline V gene sequence: CDR1 DFQATT, CDR2 SNEGSKA (reference sequence). CDR3 sequence: CSASGGLAGVYEQYF. DNA for the CDR3: TGCAGTGCTAGTGGGGGACTAGCGGGAGTCTACGAGCAGTACTTC.

This clonotype occurred many times. V gene TRBV10-1 combines with J gene TRBJ1-1, with TRBD1 matching 11 bases. Germline loops: CDR1 WNHNN, CDR2 SYGVQD (reference sequence). J was trimmed by 3 bases and V by 8 bases; bases with no gene match: 2. The CDR3 has 13 residues. The DNA for the CDR3 is TGCGCCAGCCGGGGACAGGGGGACACTGAAGCTTTCTTT. It encodes CASRGQGDTEAFF.

The chain is built from TRBV4-3 and TRBJ1-5; no clear D. CDR1 and CDR2 from the germline V gene are LGHNA and YSLEER. Trimming removed 0 bases from V and 2 bases from J, with 14 bases in between. This CDR3 has 17 amino acids. CDR3 coding DNA: TGCGCCAGCAGCCAAGATGGTGCGGTTTCGCGCAATCAGCCCCAGCATTTT. It translates to CASSQDGAVSRNQPQHF.

This clonotype was recorded at least ten times. The CDR3 DNA sequence: TGCGGAATACACGGAGCTAACTATGGCTACACCTTC. It translates to CGIHGANYGYTF. V gene TRBV29-1 combines with J gene TRBJ1-2, with unresolved D. Per the germline V gene, CDR1 is SQVTM and CDR2 is ANQGSEA. The CDR3 spans 12 residues.

Only a few counts were recorded for this clonotype. J is TRBJ1-5 and V is TRBV21-1; the table's D gene call, TRBD1, was not cross checked with the DNA. TRBV21-1 is labeled a pseudogene. The CDR3 has 12 amino acids. The CDR3 coding sequence is TGTGCCACTTGGGGGGCCGGTCAGCCCCAGCATTTT. It specifies CATWGAGQPQHF.

As to this clonotype: This CDR3 fails to terminate in the conserved phenylalanine or tryptophan, so it likely reflects a read error. CDR3 nucleotide sequence: TGTGCCAGCAGCGTTAGAGGAAATAATTCACCCCTCCACTCT. Translation gives CASSVRGNNSPLHS. The V and J genes are TRBV9 and TRBJ1-6; D remains ambiguous. Germline V CDR1 and CDR2: SGDLS, YYNGEE. There are 14 residues in the CDR3. Deletions cut 2 bases from V and 5 bases from J, with 8 bases between.

This clonotype came up a few times. The chain couples TRBV20-1 to TRBJ2-7, with 8 bases that match TRBD1. The CDR3 runs 15 residues. V was pared by 5 bases and J by 4 bases, with 13 bases of the junction left unmatched. CDR1 DFQATT and CDR2 SNEGSKA come from the germline V gene (reference sequence). Written as DNA, the CDR3 is TGCAGTGCTCATCGGGGACAGGCTCGGGGTTACGAGCAGTACTTC. This encodes CSAHRGQARGYEQYF.

The gene calls are TRBV4-1 and TRBJ2-7; 11 positions match TRBD2. V trimming: 3 bases; J trimming: 2 bases; junction bases outside the gene matches: 3. Germline CDR1 is MGHRA and CDR2 is YSYEKL. The CDR3 has 15 amino acids. The CDR3 sequence: CASSHGTSGAYEQYF. The CDR3, as DNA: TGCGCCAGCAGCCACGGGACTAGCGGAGCCTACGAGCAGTACTTC.

This chain links TRBV29-1 with TRBJ2-2; D possibly corresponds to TRBD2 (6 bases). This CDR3 has 13 residues. The germline V gene has CDR1 SQVTM and CDR2 ANQGSEA. V lost 4 bases to trimming and J lost 4 bases, with 10 bases between them. The CDR3 coding sequence is TGCAGCGTTGGACTAGAGGCCACCGGGGAGCTGTTTTTT. As protein: CSVGLEATGELFF.

This clonotype was seen many times. This chain links TRBV5-1 with TRBJ2-3, with 10 bases that match TRBD1. This CDR3 spans 17 amino acids. Germline values: CDR1 SGHRS, CDR2 YFSETQ. With 3 bases clipped from V and 1 base from J, the junction kept 8 bases outside the gene matches. The chain's CDR3 is CASSYEPGTGGTDTQYF. In nucleotides, the CDR3 is TGCGCCAGCAGCTATGAGCCCGGGACAGGGGGCACAGATACGCAGTATTTT.